The rows below give T cell receptor beta chains drawn from one sample of a study of CD8 T cells in ankylosing spondylitis. TCRdb reanalysed the 5' RACE reads using MiXCR and keeps one entry per CDR3 protein. The table shows about 360,000 distinct CDR3 sequences, with approximately 22% occurring only once. Sequencing was performed on blood, either unsorted or a sorted T cell fraction (not recorded which). Receptors were obtained from a male donor with ankylosing spondylitis or in good health (not recorded which). Both conserved end residues are part of each CDR3. A D gene is named only where the DNA matches it firmly. Clone size is stated in some rows and not others, as once, few, many or a class when expanded.

clone size: -; J gene: TRBJ2-1; D gene: -; V gene: TRBV10-3; CDR3 protein: CAISRLDNEQFF; CDR3 DNA: TGTGCCATCAGCCGACTAGACAATGAGCAGTTCTTC
clone size: few; J gene: TRBJ2-7; D gene: TRBD1; V gene: TRBV5-5; CDR3 protein: CASSHGTAFYEQYF; CDR3 DNA: TGTGCCAGCAGCCATGGGACAGCGTTCTACGAGCAGTACTTC
clone size: few; J gene: TRBJ2-7; D gene: -; V gene: TRBV12-3/TRBV12-4; CDR3 protein: CASSLSGGLTYEQYF; CDR3 DNA: TGTGCCAGCAGTTTGTCCGGGGGGCTGACCTACGAGCAGTACTTC
clone size: few; J gene: TRBJ2-3; D gene: -; V gene: TRBV27; CDR3 protein: CASSLVPGAQYF; CDR3 DNA: TGTGCCAGCAGTTTGGTCCCAGGGGCGCAGTATTTT
clone size: few; J gene: TRBJ2-3; D gene: TRBD1; V gene: TRBV7-2; CDR3 protein: CASSSGTVVTDTQYF; CDR3 DNA: TGTGCCAGCAGCTCCGGGACAGTAGTCACAGATACGCAGTATTTT
clone size: -; J gene: TRBJ2-1; D gene: TRBD2; V gene: TRBV10-2; CDR3 protein: CASSLSGGAHEQFF; CDR3 DNA: TGCGCCAGCAGTCTCAGCGGGGGGGCCCATGAGCAGTTCTTC
clone size: few; J gene: TRBJ1-5; D gene: TRBD1; V gene: TRBV4-1; CDR3 protein: CASSPRDRGYSNQPQHF; CDR3 DNA: TGCGCCAGCAGCCCCCGGGACAGGGGATATAGCAATCAGCCCCAGCATTTT
clone size: few; J gene: TRBJ2-1; D gene: -; V gene: TRBV7-9; CDR3 protein: CASSSTRGLMRELF; CDR3 DNA: TGTGCCAGCAGCTCAACCCGGGGGTTGATGAGGGAGCTCTTC
clone size: few; J gene: TRBJ1-1; D gene: -; V gene: TRBV29-1; CDR3 protein: CSVVQIDSPEAFF; CDR3 DNA: TGCAGCGTGGTCCAAATCGACAGTCCTGAAGCTTTCTTT
clone size: -; J gene: TRBJ2-3; D gene: TRBD1; V gene: TRBV12-3/TRBV12-4; CDR3 protein: CASNDRGLERAADTQYF; CDR3 DNA: TGTGCCAGCAATGACAGGGGGCTGGAGAGAGCCGCAGATACGCAGTATTTT
clone size: -; J gene: TRBJ2-5; D gene: -; V gene: TRBV15; CDR3 protein: CATSRDGDIRGTQYF; CDR3 DNA: TGTGCCACCAGCAGAGATGGGGATATCCGGGGGACCCAGTACTTC
clone size: -; J gene: TRBJ2-1; D gene: -; V gene: TRBV12-3/TRBV12-4; CDR3 protein: CASSLYAGGGHNEQFF; CDR3 DNA: TGTGCCAGCAGTTTATATGCCGGAGGGGGGCACAATGAGCAGTTCTTC
clone size: few; J gene: TRBJ2-7; D gene: -; V gene: TRBV10-3; CDR3 protein: CAISESGNSYEQYF; CDR3 DNA: TGTGCCATCAGTGAGTCGGGGAATAGCTACGAGCAGTACTTC
clone size: -; J gene: TRBJ2-2; D gene: -; V gene: TRBV6-5; CDR3 protein: CASSYQEGTGELFF; CDR3 DNA: TGTGCCAGCAGTTACCAGGAAGGGACCGGGGAGCTGTTTTTT
clone size: few; J gene: TRBJ2-7; D gene: -; V gene: TRBV7-9; CDR3 protein: CASNPIDGGSYEQYF; CDR3 DNA: TGTGCCAGCAACCCGATCGACGGGGGAAGCTACGAGCAGTACTTC
clone size: -; J gene: TRBJ2-5; D gene: TRBD2; V gene: TRBV15; CDR3 protein: CATSRDRSGGAETQYF; CDR3 DNA: TGTGCCACCAGCAGAGATCGTAGCGGGGGGGCCGAGACCCAGTACTTC
clone size: few; J gene: TRBJ2-5; D gene: TRBD2; V gene: TRBV7-7; CDR3 protein: CASSLELAGAETQYF; CDR3 DNA: TGTGCTAGCAGCTTAGAGTTAGCGGGGGCGGAGACCCAGTACTTC
clone size: -; J gene: TRBJ2-3; D gene: -; V gene: TRBV9; CDR3 protein: CASSVYYRTDTQYF; CDR3 DNA: TGTGCCAGCAGCGTATACTACCGCACAGATACGCAGTATTTT
clone size: -; J gene: TRBJ2-1; D gene: TRBD1; V gene: TRBV2; CDR3 protein: CASSEGTGNNEQFF; CDR3 DNA: TGTGCCAGCAGTGAGGGGACAGGGAACAATGAGCAGTTCTTC
clone size: -; J gene: TRBJ2-6; D gene: TRBD1; V gene: TRBV7-9; CDR3 protein: CASSLTGGGGANVLTF; CDR3 DNA: TGTGCCAGCAGCTTAACAGGGGGCGGTGGGGCCAACGTCCTGACTTTC
clone size: -; J gene: TRBJ2-3; D gene: TRBD2; V gene: TRBV13; CDR3 protein: CASSFLGGGNTDTQYF; CDR3 DNA: TGTGCCAGCAGCTTTCTCGGCGGGGGGAACACAGATACGCAGTATTTT
clone size: many; J gene: TRBJ2-7; D gene: -; V gene: TRBV12-3/TRBV12-4; CDR3 protein: CASSPRLTYEQYF; CDR3 DNA: TGTGCCAGCAGTCCCCGACTGACCTACGAGCAGTACTTC
clone size: few; J gene: TRBJ2-1; D gene: -; V gene: TRBV5-6; CDR3 protein: CASSFGLGNNEQFF; CDR3 DNA: TGTGCCAGCAGCTTCGGTCTCGGGAACAATGAGCAGTTCTTC
clone size: few; J gene: TRBJ2-7; D gene: TRBD1; V gene: TRBV7-9; CDR3 protein: CASSPKGQEPYEQYF; CDR3 DNA: TGTGCCAGCAGCCCTAAGGGACAGGAACCATACGAGCAGTACTTC
clone size: -; J gene: TRBJ2-1; D gene: -; V gene: TRBV7-9; CDR3 protein: CASRDGGHEQFF; CDR3 DNA: TGTGCCAGCAGGGATGGAGGCCATGAGCAGTTCTTC
clone size: few; J gene: TRBJ2-2; D gene: -; V gene: TRBV18; CDR3 protein: CASSPGPKANTGELFF; CDR3 DNA: TGTGCCAGCTCACCAGGACCTAAAGCGAACACCGGGGAGCTGTTTTTT
clone size: -; J gene: TRBJ2-3; D gene: -; V gene: TRBV7-9; CDR3 protein: CASSSYRADTDTQYF; CDR3 DNA: TGTGCCAGCAGCTCCTACCGAGCGGACACAGATACGCAGTATTTT
clone size: few; J gene: TRBJ2-1; D gene: TRBD2; V gene: TRBV4-1; CDR3 protein: CASSQVPAGYNEQFF; CDR3 DNA: TGCGCCAGCAGCCAAGTTCCAGCGGGGTACAATGAGCAGTTCTTC
clone size: -; J gene: TRBJ2-7; D gene: TRBD1; V gene: TRBV2; CDR3 protein: CASRNRGTYEQYF; CDR3 DNA: TGTGCCAGCAGGAACAGGGGGACCTACGAGCAGTACTTC
clone size: -; J gene: TRBJ1-3; D gene: -; V gene: TRBV12-3/TRBV12-4; CDR3 protein: CASRLGLQVYSGNTIYF; CDR3 DNA: TGTGCCAGCAGGCTAGGGTTGCAGGTATACTCTGGAAACACCATATATTTT
clone size: few; J gene: TRBJ1-2; D gene: TRBD1; V gene: TRBV28; CDR3 protein: CASSPFRGNYGYTF; CDR3 DNA: TGTGCCAGCAGCCCATTCAGGGGGAACTATGGCTACACCTTC
clone size: -; J gene: TRBJ1-2; D gene: TRBD1; V gene: TRBV20-1; CDR3 protein: CSAIVLQGAYTF; CDR3 DNA: TGCAGTGCTATAGTACTGCAGGGGGCTTACACCTTC
clone size: -; J gene: TRBJ2-5; D gene: -; V gene: TRBV29-1; CDR3 protein: CSVDSYQETQYF; CDR3 DNA: TGCAGCGTGGACAGTTACCAAGAGACCCAGTACTTC
clone size: -; J gene: TRBJ2-1; D gene: -; V gene: TRBV19; CDR3 protein: CASSRFWDTYNEQFF; CDR3 DNA: TGTGCCAGTAGTAGGTTTTGGGATACCTACAATGAGCAGTTCTTC
clone size: -; J gene: TRBJ2-3; D gene: -; V gene: TRBV6-1; CDR3 protein: CASSEAGTDTQYF; CDR3 DNA: TGTGCCAGCAGTGAAGCTGGCACAGATACGCAGTATTTT
clone size: -; J gene: TRBJ2-7; D gene: -; V gene: TRBV2; CDR3 protein: CASEGSYEQYF; CDR3 DNA: TGTGCCAGCGAGGGATCCTACGAGCAGTACTTC
clone size: -; J gene: TRBJ2-2; D gene: TRBD1; V gene: TRBV29-1; CDR3 protein: CSGNDRDTGELFF; CDR3 DNA: TGCAGCGGAAACGACAGGGATACCGGGGAGCTGTTTTTT
clone size: -; J gene: TRBJ2-7; D gene: TRBD1; V gene: TRBV5-1; CDR3 protein: CASRPTGGPVYEQYF; CDR3 DNA: TGCGCCAGCAGACCTACAGGGGGTCCAGTCTACGAGCAGTACTTC
clone size: few; J gene: TRBJ2-2; D gene: TRBD2; V gene: TRBV7-9; CDR3 protein: CASSLSGGFGELFF; CDR3 DNA: TGTGCCAGCAGCCTGAGCGGGGGTTTCGGGGAGCTGTTTTTT
clone size: -; J gene: TRBJ2-1; D gene: -; V gene: TRBV2; CDR3 protein: CASSDIDEQFF; CDR3 DNA: TGTGCCAGCAGTGACATAGACGAGCAGTTCTTC